Detailed here is one TCR beta chain. Its target is unknown. A heparinised blood draw that averaged around 100 mL was obtained once from each donor. The authors sorted CD4+ naive, central memory, regulatory and stem cell-like memory cells via CD45RO/CCR7/CD25/CD127/CD95/CD27. With 0 bases removed from V and 4 bases from J, the gap between germline ends came to 13 bases. The CDR3 has 15 residues. Germline V lookup: CDR1 SGHRS, CDR2 YFSETQ. This sample stems from a study of beta chain features in type 1 diabetes. Overall study results and limits: Shortening of TCRB CDR3s, moderate but significant, appeared in all four CD4+ subsets of Type 1 diabetes patients.

Investigators reverse transcribed all isolated RNA, so they sequenced expressed TCRB transcripts. TCRdb's copy holds only in-frame clones and misses some; the assay was immunoSEQ multiplex PCR. The sample has under 350,000 clones, approximately 25% seen once. The sequencing input was naive CD4+ T cells from blood. The chain recombines TRBV5-1 with TRBJ1-1, with TRBD1 as a possible D gene (5 bases). The receptor was derived from a woman aged 25 to 39 with type 1 diabetes. CDR3 nucleotides: TGCGCCAGCAGCTTGGGGGGGGATGGTGTCACTGAAGCTTTCTTT. Translating gives CASSLGGDGVTEAFF. The full variable domain, its missing parts supplied by reference TRBV5-1 and TRBJ1-1, is KAGVTQTPRYLIKTRGQQVTLSCSPISGHRSVSWYQQTPGQGLQFLFEYFSETQRNKGNFPGRFSGRQFSNSRSEMNVSTLELGDSALYLCASSLGGDGVTEAFFGQGTRLTVV.